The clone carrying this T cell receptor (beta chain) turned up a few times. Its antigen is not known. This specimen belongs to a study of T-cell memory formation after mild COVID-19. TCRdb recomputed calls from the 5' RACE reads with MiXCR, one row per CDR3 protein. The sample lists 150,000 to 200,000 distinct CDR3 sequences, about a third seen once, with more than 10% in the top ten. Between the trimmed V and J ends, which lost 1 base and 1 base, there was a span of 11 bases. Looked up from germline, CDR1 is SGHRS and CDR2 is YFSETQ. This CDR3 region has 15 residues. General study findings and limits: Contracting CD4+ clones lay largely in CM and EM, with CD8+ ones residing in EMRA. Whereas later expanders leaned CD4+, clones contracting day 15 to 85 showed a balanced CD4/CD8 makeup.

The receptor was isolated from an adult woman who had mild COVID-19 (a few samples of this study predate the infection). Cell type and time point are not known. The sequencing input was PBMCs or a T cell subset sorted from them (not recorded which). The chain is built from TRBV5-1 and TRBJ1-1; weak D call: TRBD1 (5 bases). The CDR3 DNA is TGCGCCAGCAGCTTGTTCGGGGGAGAGAACACTGAAGCTTTCTTT. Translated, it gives CASSLFGGENTEAFF.